These 20 T cell receptor beta chains were sequenced from one sample in a study of blood T cell repertoires in COVID-19. The table came from immunoSEQ multiplex PCR; TCRdb's copy has only in-frame clones and leaves some out. The sample holds tens of thousands of clones; 70% to 90% are singletons and the top ten take approximately 12%. Material: peripheral blood. These receptors came from a woman in her 70s with active or convalescent COVID-19.

This chain connects TRBV10-2 to TRBJ2-1; 15 nucleotides agree with TRBD2. This CDR3 has 15 amino acids. Germline V gives CDR1 WSHSY, CDR2 SAAADI. Germline trimming cut 5 bases from V and 6 bases from J; bases unmatched to any gene: 2. In DNA, the CDR3 is TGCGCCAGCAGTCGGACTAGCGGGGGGGGCAATGAGCAGTTCTTC. Translating it yields CASSRTSGGGNEQFF.

This chain uses TRBV5-1 with TRBJ1-2, with D uncertain. Germline lookup yields CDR1 SGHRS and CDR2 YFSETQ. Trimming cost V 5 bases and J 2 bases, with 10 bases left between them. CDR3 length: 13 amino acids. CDR3 DNA: TGCGCCAGCAGACCAGAACAAAACTATGGCTACACCTTC. It codes for CASRPEQNYGYTF.

This clone occurred once. The chain is built from TRBV6-2 or TRBV6-3 and TRBJ1-5, with TRBD1 as a possible D gene (5 bases). This CDR3 region has 15 residues. Trimming pared 2 bases from V and 5 bases from J, leaving 13 bases between. CDR1 is MNHEY, CDR2 SVGEGT, per germline. CDR3 bases: TGTGCCAGCAGTTACAGGCTTGGAGGGGATCAGCCCCAGCATTTT. The encoded protein is CASSYRLGGDQPQHF.

The chain joins TRBV5-8 to TRBJ1-5, with D hard to call. The length of the CDR3 is 16 residues. V dropped 4 bases and J dropped 0 bases, with 14 bases sitting between them. Germline CDR1 SGHTS, CDR2 YDEGEE. The CDR3 loop is CASSPPGVYSNQPQHF. The CDR3 DNA sequence: TGTGCCAGCAGCCCTCCAGGCGTGTATAGCAATCAGCCCCAGCATTTT.

This chain connects TRBV24-1 to TRBJ1-2; TRBD1 matches at 7 bases. The germline V gene encodes CDR1 KGHDR and CDR2 SFDVKD. CDR3 length equals 14 residues. Trimming removed 5 bases from V and 8 bases from J; junction bases left unmatched: 10. In DNA, the CDR3 is TGTGCCACCAGTGCCCGACAGGGACTTGGAGGCTACACCTTC. Protein sequence: CATSARQGLGGYTF.

Here the CDR3 reads CASSLGAGGRGLGETQYF. In DNA form, the CDR3 reads TGTGCCAGCAGCTTAGGGGCAGGTGGCAGGGGGCTTGGGGAGACCCAGTACTTC. This chain links TRBV11-2 with TRBJ2-5; 8 nucleotides line up with TRBD1. This CDR3 is built from 18 residues. The V and J ends lost 1 base and 5 bases, in that order; junction bases with no gene match: 15. CDR1 and CDR2 from the germline V gene are SGHAT and FQNNGV.

V gene TRBV6-5 combines with J gene TRBJ2-6, with D maybe TRBD2 (5 bases). Trimming removed 6 bases at V and 5 bases at J, with 14 bases between. Germline V gene lookup returns CDR1 MNHEY and CDR2 SVGAGI. This CDR3 region has 15 residues. The CDR3 reads CASSPGGRRANVLTF. The CDR3 DNA sequence: TGTGCCAGCAGCCCCGGCGGGCGGAGGGCCAACGTCCTGACTTTC.

The chain couples TRBV6-5 to TRBJ2-3, with TRBD1 matching over 12 bases. The germline V gene encodes CDR1 MNHEY and CDR2 SVGAGI. V lost 8 bases, J lost 5 bases, and 2 bases stayed unmatched. The CDR3 spans 13 residues. The DNA of the CDR3 is TGTGCCAGCCGGGACAGGGGGCGAGATACGCAGTATTTT. Its translation is CASRDRGRDTQYF.

This rearrangement joins TRBV27 to TRBJ2-3; maybe TRBD2 (6 bases). This CDR3 is 16 amino acids long. From germline, CDR1 is MNHEY and CDR2 SMNVEV (reference sequence). V gave up 6 bases and J gave up 6 bases, with 22 bases separating them. CDR3 protein: CASRKGGAGWSDTQYF. The CDR3 DNA is TGTGCCAGCAGAAAGGGCGGGGCAGGGTGGTCGGATACGCAGTATTTT.

The V and J genes are TRBV6-2 or TRBV6-3 and TRBJ1-6, with unresolved D. The CDR3 totals 13 residues. Germline CDR1 MNHEY, CDR2 SVGEGT. Between the trimmed V and J ends, which lost 0 bases and 9 bases, there was a span of 6 bases. CDR3 nucleotides: TGTGCCAGCAGTTACTCGCGGGTTTCACCCCTCCACTTT. It translates to CASSYSRVSPLHF.

The rearrangement links TRBV5-1 to TRBJ2-7, with 10 bases fitting TRBD1. Germline-derived CDR1 and CDR2 are SGHRS and YFSETQ. Trimming removed 4 bases from V and 3 bases from J; junction bases left unmatched: 7. The CDR3 is made up of 15 amino acids. The CDR3 DNA is TGCGCCAGCAGCAAAGGGACAGGGGAAGGCTACGAGCAGTACTTC. Translation gives CASSKGTGEGYEQYF.

The rearrangement uses TRBV5-4 and TRBJ1-4, with D possibly matching TRBD1 (5 bases). Trimming took off 1 base at V and 1 base at J, with 5 bases between the two ends. The CDR3 totals 14 residues. Germline CDR1 SGHNT, CDR2 YYREEE (reference sequence). As DNA, the CDR3 is TGTGCCAGCAGCTTGCAGGGAACTAATGAAAAACTGTTTTTT. It encodes CASSLQGTNEKLFF.

V gene TRBV9 combines with J gene TRBJ2-7, with TRBD2 matching over 12 bases. The CDR3 spans 15 residues. Trimming cost V 3 bases and J 6 bases; bases outside gene matches: 7. Germline V gene lookup returns CDR1 SGDLS and CDR2 YYNGEE. The CDR3 nucleotides are TGTGCCAGCAGCGGGACTAGCGGGGAGACCTCCGAGCAGTACTTC. The encoded protein is CASSGTSGETSEQYF.

The chain links TRBV2 to TRBJ1-6; TRBD1 might be the D (6 bases). Trimming left V 7 bases short and J 14 bases short, with 21 bases between. The CDR3 is 14 amino acids. CDR1 and CDR2 from the germline V gene are SNHLY and FYNNEI. The DNA for the CDR3 is TGTGCCAGCACCGGGGGGGCTACCGTTTCGGCCCTCCACTTT. It is translated as CASTGGATVSALHF.

J is TRBJ1-2 and V is TRBV2; TRBD1 aligns across 8 bases. The CDR3 runs 13 residues. V trimming: 4 bases; J trimming: 2 bases; junction bases outside the gene matches: 0. Germline V gene data show CDR1 as SNHLY and CDR2 as FYNNEI. CDR3 coding DNA: TGTGCCAGCAGTGGACAGGGGAACTATGGCTACACCTTC. This codes for CASSGQGNYGYTF.

The chain recombines TRBV7-8 with TRBJ1-5; 9 nucleotides line up with TRBD1. Germline V gives CDR1 SGHVS, CDR2 FQNEAQ. The V and J ends lost 5 bases and 3 bases, in that order; junction bases with no gene match: 11. The CDR3 contains 17 residues. CDR3 sequence: CASSNGPGQGYNQPQHF. Written as DNA, the CDR3 is TGTGCCAGCAGCAACGGCCCGGGACAGGGTTACAATCAGCCCCAGCATTTT.

V is TRBV5-1 and J is TRBJ1-2; no clear D gene. CDR3 size: 13 residues. Trimming cost V 4 bases and J 7 bases, with 14 bases left between them. Germline CDR1 and CDR2: SGHRS and YFSETQ. Here the CDR3 DNA reads TGCGCCAGCAGCATACCGGGATCCGGTGGCTACACCTTC. The encoded protein is CASSIPGSGGYTF. The variable domain in full, completed from reference TRBV5-1 and TRBJ1-2, reads KAGVTQTPRYLIKTRGQQVTLSCSPISGHRSVSWYQQTPGQGLQFLFEYFSETQRNKGNFPGRFSGRQFSNSRSEMNVSTLELGDSALYLCASSIPGSGGYTFGSGTRLTVV.

V is TRBV7-9 and J is TRBJ2-4; 8 nucleotides match TRBD2. V shed 5 bases and J 0 bases; nucleotides not matched to a gene: 9. From germline, CDR1 is SEHNR and CDR2 FQNEAQ (reference sequence). The CDR3 has 17 residues. CDR3 coding DNA: TGTGCCAGCAGCCCTCCGGGTAGCGGGGCAGCCAAAAACATTCAGTACTTC. This sequence encodes CASSPPGSGAAKNIQYF.

The chain combines TRBV4-2 with TRBJ1-2; 8 bases agree with TRBD1. The CDR3 runs 15 residues. CDR1 and CDR2 from the germline V gene are LGHNA and YNFKEQ. J gave up 6 bases and V 1 base, and 7 bases lay outside the gene matches. This CDR3 reads CASSQADQGANGYTF. CDR3 in DNA: TGTGCCAGCAGCCAAGCTGATCAGGGGGCCAATGGCTACACCTTC.

J is TRBJ1-6 and V is TRBV2; D not certain. Trimming cost V 4 bases and J 10 bases, with 14 bases left between them. Germline V gene lookup returns CDR1 SNHLY and CDR2 FYNNEI. CDR3 length: 14 residues. This CDR3 is CASSVERDWSPLHF. Here the CDR3 DNA reads TGTGCCAGCAGTGTAGAGAGAGATTGGTCACCCCTCCACTTT.